This TCR beta chain came from a study of blood T cells in healthy people across ages. With regard to this clonotype: Its antigen is as yet unknown. The junction differs from germline at one of its ends, possibly a read error.

Per germline, CDR1 SGHKS and CDR2 YYEKEE (reference sequence). This CDR3 is 13 amino acids long. With a J-beta primer mix and a sample-barcoded 5' primer, a second PCR ran 7 to 11 cycles. With 12 random nucleotides, a template-switch adaptor tagged each individual cDNA molecule. MiXCR was run by TCRdb on the 5' RACE reads, yielding one entry per CDR3 protein. This sample carries about 1,500,000 distinct CDR3 sequences, 28% of them seen once, and the ten largest clones take 7.7%. Study results and caveats: Naive CD4+ cells and diversity were both higher in long-lived donors than in aged donors.

The sample taken for sequencing was blood. The chain is built from TRBV5-5 and TRBJ2-1; possibly TRBD2 for D (5 bases). The clonotype originates from a woman aged 25 to 45 in good health. In DNA, the CDR3 is TGTGTCAGCAGCTTCCTAGTGCGGGATGAGCAGTTCTTC. This sequence encodes CVSSFLVRDEQFF.